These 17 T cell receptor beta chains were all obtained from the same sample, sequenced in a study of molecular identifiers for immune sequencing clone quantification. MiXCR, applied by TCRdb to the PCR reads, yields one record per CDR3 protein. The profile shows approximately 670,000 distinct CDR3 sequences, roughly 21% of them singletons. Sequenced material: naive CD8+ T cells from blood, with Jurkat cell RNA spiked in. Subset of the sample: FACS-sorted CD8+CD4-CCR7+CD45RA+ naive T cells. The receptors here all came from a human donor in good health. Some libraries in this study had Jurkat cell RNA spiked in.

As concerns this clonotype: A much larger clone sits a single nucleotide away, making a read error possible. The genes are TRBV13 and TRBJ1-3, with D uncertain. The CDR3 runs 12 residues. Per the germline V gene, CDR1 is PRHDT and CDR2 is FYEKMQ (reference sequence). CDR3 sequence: CAGSEGVNTIYF. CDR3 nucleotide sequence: TGTGCCGGCAGCGAGGGAGTAAACACCATATATTTT.

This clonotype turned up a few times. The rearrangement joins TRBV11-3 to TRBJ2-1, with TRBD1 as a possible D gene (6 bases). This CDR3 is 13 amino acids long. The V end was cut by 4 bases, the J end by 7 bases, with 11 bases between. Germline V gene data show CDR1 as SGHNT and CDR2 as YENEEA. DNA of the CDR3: TGTGCCAGCAGCTCTAGGGGGTATAATGAGCAGTTCTTC. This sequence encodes CASSSRGYNEQFF. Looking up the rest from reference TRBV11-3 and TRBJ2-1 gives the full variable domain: EAGVVQSPRYKIIEKKQPVAFWCNPISGHNTLYWYLQNLGQGPELLIRYENEEAVDDSQLPKDRFSAERLKGVDSTLKIQPAELGDSAVYLCASSSRGYNEQFFGPGTRLTVL.

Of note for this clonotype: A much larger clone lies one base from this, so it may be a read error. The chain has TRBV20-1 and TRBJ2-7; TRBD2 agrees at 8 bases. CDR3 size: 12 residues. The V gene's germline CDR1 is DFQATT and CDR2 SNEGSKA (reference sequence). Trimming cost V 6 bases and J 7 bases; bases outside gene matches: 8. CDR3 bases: TGCAGTGCGGGACTAGTGGGCAATGAGCAGTACTTC. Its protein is CSAGLVGNEQYF.

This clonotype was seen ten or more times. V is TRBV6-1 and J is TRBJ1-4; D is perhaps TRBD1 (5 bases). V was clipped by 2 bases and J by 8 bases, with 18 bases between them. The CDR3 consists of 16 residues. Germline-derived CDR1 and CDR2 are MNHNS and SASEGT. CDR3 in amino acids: CASSEYVGGTGEKLFF. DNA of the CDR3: TGTGCCAGCAGTGAATACGTTGGGGGGACGGGGGAAAAACTGTTTTTT.

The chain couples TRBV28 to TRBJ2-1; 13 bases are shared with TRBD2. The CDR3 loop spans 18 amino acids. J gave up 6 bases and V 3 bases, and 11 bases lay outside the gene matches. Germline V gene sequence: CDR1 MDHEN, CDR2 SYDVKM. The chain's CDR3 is CASSFQLGGLAGLNEQFF. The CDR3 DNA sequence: TGTGCCAGCAGTTTCCAGCTCGGGGGACTAGCGGGACTCAATGAGCAGTTCTTC.

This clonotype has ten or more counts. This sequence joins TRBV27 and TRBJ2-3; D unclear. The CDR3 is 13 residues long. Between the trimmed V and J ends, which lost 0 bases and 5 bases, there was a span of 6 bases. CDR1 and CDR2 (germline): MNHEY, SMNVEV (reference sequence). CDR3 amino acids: CASSLSKRDTQYF. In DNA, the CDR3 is TGTGCCAGCAGTTTATCGAAAAGAGATACGCAGTATTTT.

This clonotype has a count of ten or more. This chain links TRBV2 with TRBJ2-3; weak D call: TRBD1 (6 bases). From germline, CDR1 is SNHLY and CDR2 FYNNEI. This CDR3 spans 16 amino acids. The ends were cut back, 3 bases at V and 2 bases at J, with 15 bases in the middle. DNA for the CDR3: TGTGCCAGCAGTGATCTGGCAGGGGAGTACACAGATACGCAGTATTTT. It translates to CASSDLAGEYTDTQYF.

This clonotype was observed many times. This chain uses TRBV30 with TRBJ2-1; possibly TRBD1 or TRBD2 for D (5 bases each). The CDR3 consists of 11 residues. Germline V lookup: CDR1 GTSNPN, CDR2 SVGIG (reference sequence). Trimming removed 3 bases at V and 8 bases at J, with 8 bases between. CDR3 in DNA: TGTGCCTGGAGATTGGGGGATGAGCAGTTCTTC. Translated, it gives CAWRLGDEQFF.

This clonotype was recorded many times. The CDR3 loop is CSVEDGDEAYEQYF. CDR3 in DNA: TGCAGCGTTGAAGATGGAGACGAAGCCTACGAGCAGTACTTC. The V and J genes are TRBV29-1 and TRBJ2-7; D gene uncertain. V was shortened by 0 bases and J by 2 bases, with 11 bases between the two germline ends. The CDR3 covers 14 residues. CDR1 is SQVTM and CDR2 is ANQGSEA in the germline V gene.

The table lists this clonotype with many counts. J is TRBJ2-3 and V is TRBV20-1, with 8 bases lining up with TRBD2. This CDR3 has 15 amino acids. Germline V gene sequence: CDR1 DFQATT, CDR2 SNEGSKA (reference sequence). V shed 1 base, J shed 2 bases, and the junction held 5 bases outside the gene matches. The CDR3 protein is CSARVASGYTDTQYF. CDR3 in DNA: TGCAGTGCTAGAGTTGCTAGCGGGTACACAGATACGCAGTATTTT.

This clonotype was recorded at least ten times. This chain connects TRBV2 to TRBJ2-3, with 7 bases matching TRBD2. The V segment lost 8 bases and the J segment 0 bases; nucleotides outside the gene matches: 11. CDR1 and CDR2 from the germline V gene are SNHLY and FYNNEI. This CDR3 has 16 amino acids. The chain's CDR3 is CASPPARGSSTDTQYF. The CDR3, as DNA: TGTGCCAGCCCGCCCGCGCGCGGGAGTAGCACAGATACGCAGTATTTT.

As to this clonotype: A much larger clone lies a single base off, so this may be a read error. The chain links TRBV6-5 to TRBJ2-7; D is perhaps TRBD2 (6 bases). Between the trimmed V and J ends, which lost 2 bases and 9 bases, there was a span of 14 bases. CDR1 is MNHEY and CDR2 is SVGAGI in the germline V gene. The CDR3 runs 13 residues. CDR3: CASSYGGSNGQYF. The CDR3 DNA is TGTGCCAGCAGTTACGGGGGGAGCAACGGGCAGTACTTC.

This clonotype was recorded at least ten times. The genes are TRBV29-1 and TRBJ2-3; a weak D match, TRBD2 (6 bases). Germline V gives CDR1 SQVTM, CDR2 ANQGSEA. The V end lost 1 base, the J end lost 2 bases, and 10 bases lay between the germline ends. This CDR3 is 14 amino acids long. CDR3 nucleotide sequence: TGCAGCGTTGAAGGCGGGACTCACACAGATACGCAGTATTTT. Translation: CSVEGGTHTDTQYF.

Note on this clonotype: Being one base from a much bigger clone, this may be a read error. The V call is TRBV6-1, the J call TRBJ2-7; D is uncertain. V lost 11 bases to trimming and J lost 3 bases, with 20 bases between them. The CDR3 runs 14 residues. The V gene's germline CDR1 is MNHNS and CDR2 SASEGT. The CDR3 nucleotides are TGTGCCGGCAAGGTACTGCACGGAAACTACGAGCAGTACTTC. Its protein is CAGKVLHGNYEQYF.

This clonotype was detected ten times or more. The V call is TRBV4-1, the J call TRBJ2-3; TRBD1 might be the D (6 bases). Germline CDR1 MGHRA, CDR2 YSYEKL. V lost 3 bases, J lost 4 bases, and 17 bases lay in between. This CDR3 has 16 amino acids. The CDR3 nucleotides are TGCGCCAGCAGCCAGTCAACAGGGCTTTTATCAGATACGCAGTATTTT. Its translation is CASSQSTGLLSDTQYF.

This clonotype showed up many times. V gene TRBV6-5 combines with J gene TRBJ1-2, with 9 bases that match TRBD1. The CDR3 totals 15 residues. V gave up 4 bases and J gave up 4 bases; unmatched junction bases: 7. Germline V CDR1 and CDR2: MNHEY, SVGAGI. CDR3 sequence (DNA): TGTGCCAGCAGTTTACCGGGACAGGGAATCTATGGCTACACCTTC. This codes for CASSLPGQGIYGYTF.

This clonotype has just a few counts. CDR3 amino acids: CSARDSIGDRGTYGYTF. The CDR3 bases are TGCAGTGCTAGAGATTCAATAGGGGACAGGGGGACCTATGGCTACACCTTC. V gene TRBV20-1 combines with J gene TRBJ1-2, with 11 bases that match TRBD1. Trimming took 0 bases from V and 4 from J; bases not matched to a gene: 10. CDR3 length: 17 amino acids. Germline CDR1 reads DFQATT; CDR2 reads SNEGSKA (reference sequence).